This T cell receptor beta chain was sequenced in a study of shared clonotypes between healthy human individuals. CDR1 and CDR2 (germline): SQVTM, ANQGSEA. Trimming at V came to 8 bases and at J to 4 bases, leaving 8 bases not matched to a gene. This CDR3 contains 13 residues. TCRdb keeps only in-frame clones here, not all; method: immunoSEQ multiplex PCR. The data contain over 400,000 clones, approximately 78% of them singletons. The sequence was collected from a woman between 35 and 50 years old in good health. Some clones in this sample may be carry-over from other donors' samples. Material: PBMCs. This chain links TRBV29-1 with TRBJ1-1; 9 nucleotides match TRBD1. CDR3 sequence (DNA): TGCAGCTTGACACAGGGGGCTAGCACTGAAGCTTTCTTT. As protein: CSLTQGASTEAFF.